This T cell receptor (beta chain) stems from a study of metastatic and nonmetastatic thyroid tumors. Study context: Repertoire comparison spanned blood and tumor or nodule tissue of malignant and benign thyroid patients.

Looked up from germline, CDR1 is MDHEN and CDR2 is SYDVKM. V lost 5 bases to trimming and J lost 6 bases, with 14 bases between them. This CDR3 region has 13 residues. Treatment of any kind had been given to no patient before thyroid surgery. Judged by abundance, this clone is medium-sized. Its antigen remains unknown. Whole-study results and caveats: Patients with malignant thyroid tumors reportedly had significantly higher TCR beta diversity than those with benign nodules, in blood and tumor.

TCRdb redid the clone calls on the PCR reads using MiXCR. The sample has roughly 23,000 clones, about 21% seen once. This chain uses TRBV28 with TRBJ2-7; D not resolved. Sample: blood. The clonotype was recovered from a male donor with papillary thyroid cancer or a benign thyroid nodule (not recorded which). Some clones in this sample may be carry-over from other donors' samples. Here the CDR3 DNA reads TGTGCCAGCAGTCCAAACCGGCCCTTCGAGCAGTACTTC. This gives the protein CASSPNRPFEQYF.